The 23 T cell receptor beta chains below come from one sample, sequenced in a study of shared clonotypes between healthy human individuals. Sequenced by immunoSEQ multiplex PCR; TCRdb stores in-frame clones only, minus some. The profile shows some 320,000 clones, roughly 91% of them singletons. Specimen: memory CD8+ T cells sorted from blood. Subset meaning: CD45RO+ cells pooled with CCR7-negative TemRA cells. These receptors all come from a man between 18 and 29 years old in good health.

This chain connects TRBV7-6 to TRBJ2-1; a possible D gene is TRBD2 (5 bases). Trimming removed 5 bases at V and 8 bases at J, with 16 bases between. CDR3 length: 14 amino acids. Germline lookup yields CDR1 SGHVS and CDR2 FNYEAQ. In DNA form, the CDR3 reads TGTGCCAGCAGCCACGGGGTTTCGATCGATGAGCAGTTCTTC. Protein: CASSHGVSIDEQFF.

This sequence joins TRBV4-3 and TRBJ2-7, with a tentative D call TRBD2 (5 bases). Germline-derived CDR1 and CDR2 are LGHNA and YSLEER. The V and J ends lost 0 bases and 5 bases respectively, with 8 bases between them. This CDR3 has 13 amino acids. CDR3 residues: CASSQDLSDEQYF. Here the CDR3 DNA reads TGCGCCAGCAGCCAAGATCTTAGCGACGAGCAGTACTTC.

The gene calls are TRBV27 and TRBJ2-7; D remains unclear. The CDR3 loop spans 12 amino acids. V was cut by 4 bases and J by 6 bases, with 10 bases left in between. Germline values: CDR1 MNHEY, CDR2 SMNVEV (reference sequence). The CDR3 loop reads CASSSSTLEQYF. The CDR3 nucleotides read TGTGCCAGCAGTTCCTCGACCCTCGAGCAGTACTTC.

V is TRBV11-3 and J is TRBJ2-2; 7 nucleotides align to TRBD1. Germline assignment: CDR1 SGHNT and CDR2 YENEEA. This CDR3 is built from 14 residues. J was trimmed by 5 bases and V by 7 bases; bases with no gene match: 7. Here the CDR3 reads CASTSTGATGELFF. The CDR3, as DNA: TGTGCCAGCACCTCAACAGGGGCTACCGGGGAGCTGTTTTTT.

About this clone itself: Other nucleotide sequences from this sample produce the same CDR3. The rearrangement links TRBV6-6 to TRBJ2-1, with unresolved D. V dropped 3 bases and J dropped 7 bases, with 7 bases sitting between them. The germline V gene has CDR1 MNHNY and CDR2 SVGAGI (reference sequence). The CDR3 has 12 residues. Here the CDR3 reads CASSYWGNEQFF. The CDR3 nucleotides are TGTGCCAGCAGTTATTGGGGAAATGAGCAGTTCTTC.

V and J are TRBV5-1 and TRBJ2-3; D ambiguous. Per germline, CDR1 SGHRS and CDR2 YFSETQ. The CDR3 length is 15 residues. V shed 0 bases and J shed 0 bases, with 8 bases lying between them. The CDR3, as DNA: TGCGCCAGCAGCTTGGTTTTGGGTAGCACAGATACGCAGTATTTT. This encodes CASSLVLGSTDTQYF.

The chain is built from TRBV29-1 and TRBJ1-2; no firm D call. The V gene lost 0 bases and the J gene lost 7 bases, with 6 bases spanning the gap. Germline-derived CDR1 and CDR2 are SQVTM and ANQGSEA. This CDR3 region has 11 residues. The CDR3 DNA reads as TGCAGCGTTGAAGAGGCCGGTGGCTACACCTTC. Translation gives CSVEEAGGYTF. The full variable domain, in which reference TRBV29-1 and TRBJ1-2 provide the parts outside the CDR3, is SAVISQKPSRDICQRGTSLTIQCQVDSQVTMMFWYRQQPGQSLTLIATANQGSEATYESGFVIDKFPISRPNLTFSTLTVSNMSPEDSSIYLCSVEEAGGYTFGSGTRLTVV.

The chain uses TRBV27 and TRBJ2-6; 7 positions match TRBD1. Germline V CDR1 and CDR2: MNHEY, SMNVEV (reference sequence). The ends lost 4 bases at V and 0 bases at J; junction bases unmatched: 6. The CDR3 loop spans 17 amino acids. The CDR3 DNA is TGTGCCAGCAGTTGGACAGGTGGGTTCTCTGGGGCCAACGTCCTGACTTTC. Translation gives CASSWTGGFSGANVLTF.

The chain combines TRBV2 with TRBJ2-1; no definite D call. Trimming took off 5 bases at V and 7 bases at J, with 12 bases between the two ends. Germline loops: CDR1 SNHLY, CDR2 FYNNEI. This CDR3 spans 13 amino acids. CDR3 sequence reads: CASSYADPNEQFF. CDR3 nucleotides: TGTGCCAGCAGTTACGCGGACCCGAATGAGCAGTTCTTC. The full variable domain, its missing parts supplied by reference TRBV2 and TRBJ2-1, is EPEVTQTPSHQVTQMGQEVILRCVPISNHLYFYWYRQILGQKVEFLVSFYNNEISEKSEIFDDQFSVERPDGSNFTLKIRSTKLEDSAMYFCASSYADPNEQFFGPGTRLTVL.

This clone was recorded at least ten times. The chain has TRBV6-6 and TRBJ1-6; no reliable D call. This CDR3 region has 11 residues. Trimming stripped 3 bases from V and 12 bases from J, with 6 bases between. Per the germline V gene, CDR1 is MNHNY and CDR2 is SVGAGI (reference sequence). The CDR3 DNA sequence: TGTGCCAGCAGTTATTCCGGACCCCTCCACTTT. It is translated as CASSYSGPLHF.

This clone occurred once. The chain has TRBV4-1 and TRBJ2-7; 8 bases line up with TRBD2. Germline loops: CDR1 MGHRA, CDR2 YSYEKL. J gave up 5 bases and V 4 bases, and 13 bases lay outside the gene matches. The CDR3 length is 16 residues. CDR3 sequence reads: CASSPPGGPVSHEQYF. The DNA for the CDR3 is TGCGCCAGCAGCCCGCCGGGAGGGCCCGTCAGTCACGAGCAGTACTTC.

This clone has only a few counts. The gene calls are TRBV20-1 and TRBJ1-1; tentative D call: TRBD1 (6 bases). The CDR3 contains 10 residues. From germline, CDR1 is DFQATT and CDR2 SNEGSKA (reference sequence). With 4 bases removed from V and 10 bases from J, the gap between germline ends came to 10 bases. The CDR3 loop is CSATTGGAFF. The CDR3 coding sequence is TGCAGTGCTACGACAGGAGGAGCTTTCTTT.

This clone has just a few counts. The V gene is TRBV19, the J gene TRBJ2-1, with TRBD2 matching 11 bases. Germline CDR1 and CDR2: LNHDA and SQIVND (reference sequence). The ends lost 3 bases at V and 6 bases at J; junction bases unmatched: 4. This CDR3 comprises 15 residues. The CDR3 bases are TGTGCCAGTAGTATGATAGCGGGGGGGAGCAATGAGCAGTTCTTC. Protein product: CASSMIAGGSNEQFF. The variable domain in full, with the rest retrieved from reference TRBV19 and TRBJ2-1, is DGGITQSPKYLFRKEGQNVTLSCEQNLNHDAMYWYRQDPGQGLRLIYYSQIVNDFQKGDIAEGYSVSREKKESFPLTVTSAQKNPTAFYLCASSMIAGGSNEQFFGPGTRLTVL.

This clone was detected a few times. The rearrangement joins TRBV11-2 to TRBJ2-5, with 7 nucleotides matching TRBD2. V lost 8 bases and J lost 2; bases outside the gene matches: 17. The germline gives CDR1 SGHAT, CDR2 FQNNGV. This CDR3 is built from 17 residues. The CDR3 DNA is TGTGCCAGCGCCGGTTGGTCGGCGGGGGATAGGCAAGAGACCCAGTACTTC. Protein: CASAGWSAGDRQETQYF.

This sequence joins TRBV5-1 and TRBJ1-1; D unresolved. The CDR3 covers 14 residues. Germline CDR1 and CDR2: SGHRS and YFSETQ. V was pared by 1 base and J by 7 bases, with 14 bases between. CDR3 in amino acids: CASSLNPTVLEAFF. The DNA for the CDR3 is TGCGCCAGCAGCTTGAATCCCACGGTTCTTGAAGCTTTCTTT.

The chain combines TRBV11-2 with TRBJ1-1; D is possibly TRBD1 (5 bases). This CDR3 contains 15 residues. Germline CDR1 is SGHAT and CDR2 is FQNNGV. Trimming pared 5 bases from V and 6 bases from J, leaving 19 bases between. This chain's CDR3 is CASSPLEGLIAEAFF. In nucleotides, the CDR3 is TGTGCCAGCAGCCCCTTGGAGGGACTAATCGCTGAAGCTTTCTTT.

The V gene is TRBV27, the J gene TRBJ2-5, with a possible D match to TRBD2 (5 bases). Germline V gene data show CDR1 as MNHEY and CDR2 as SMNVEV (reference sequence). Trimming shortened V by 1 base and J by 2 bases, and 8 bases separated the two germline ends. This CDR3 has 14 residues. The CDR3 DNA reads as TGTGCCAGCAGTTTATTAACGGGACAAGAGACCCAGTACTTC. Encoded protein: CASSLLTGQETQYF.

This clone has a single count. The V and J genes are TRBV28 and TRBJ1-6, with 8 bases matching TRBD1. V shed 4 bases, J shed 8 bases, and the junction held 4 bases outside the gene matches. This CDR3 is 14 amino acids long. The V gene's germline CDR1 is MDHEN and CDR2 SYDVKM. This CDR3 reads CASSSTGAYSPLHF. In DNA, the CDR3 is TGTGCCAGCAGTTCGACAGGGGCGTATTCACCCCTCCACTTT.

This clone was counted once. The gene calls are TRBV4-1 and TRBJ2-7, with D possibly matching TRBD1 (5 bases). Trimming pared 0 bases from V and 5 bases from J, leaving 11 bases between. Germline V CDR1 and CDR2: MGHRA, YSYEKL. There are 14 residues in the CDR3. The CDR3 loop reads CASSQDQRGDEQYF. As DNA, the CDR3 is TGCGCCAGCAGCCAAGATCAAAGGGGCGACGAGCAGTACTTC.

This clone was found once. The CDR3 nucleotides are TGTGCCAGCAGTCCCCCCGACAGCTTCAATCAGCCCCAGCATTTT. Its translation: CASSPPDSFNQPQHF. The chain joins TRBV6-6 to TRBJ1-5; D might be TRBD1 (5 bases). From germline, CDR1 is MNHNY and CDR2 SVGAGI (reference sequence). CDR3 length: 15 amino acids. Deletions cut 5 bases from V and 3 bases from J, with 14 bases between.

The rearrangement uses TRBV7-2 and TRBJ2-7; TRBD2 matches 9 bases. Germline assignment: CDR1 SGHTA and CDR2 FQGNSA. The V and J ends lost 2 bases and 6 bases, in that order; junction bases with no gene match: 8. The CDR3 is 15 amino acids. The chain's CDR3 is CASSLSRTSAFEQYF. CDR3 coding DNA: TGTGCCAGCAGCTTATCTCGGACTAGCGCGTTCGAGCAGTACTTC.

The genes are TRBV7-8 and TRBJ1-2; D gene unclear. The germline CDR1 and CDR2 sequences are SGHVS and FQNEAQ. Trimming left V 2 bases short and J 9 bases short, with 10 bases between. This CDR3 has 12 amino acids. The CDR3 loop reads CASSLRKQRYTF. For the CDR3, the DNA is TGTGCCAGCAGCTTAAGGAAGCAGCGCTACACCTTC.

The chain couples TRBV6-4 to TRBJ1-3; D is possibly TRBD1 (6 bases). Germline CDR1 reads MRHNA; CDR2 reads SNTAGT. The CDR3 sequence is 16 residues long. V dropped 5 bases and J dropped 0 bases, with 14 bases sitting between them. CDR3 residues: CASSTRQALSGNTIYF. The CDR3 DNA reads as TGTGCCAGCAGTACGAGACAGGCGCTCTCTGGAAACACCATATATTTT.